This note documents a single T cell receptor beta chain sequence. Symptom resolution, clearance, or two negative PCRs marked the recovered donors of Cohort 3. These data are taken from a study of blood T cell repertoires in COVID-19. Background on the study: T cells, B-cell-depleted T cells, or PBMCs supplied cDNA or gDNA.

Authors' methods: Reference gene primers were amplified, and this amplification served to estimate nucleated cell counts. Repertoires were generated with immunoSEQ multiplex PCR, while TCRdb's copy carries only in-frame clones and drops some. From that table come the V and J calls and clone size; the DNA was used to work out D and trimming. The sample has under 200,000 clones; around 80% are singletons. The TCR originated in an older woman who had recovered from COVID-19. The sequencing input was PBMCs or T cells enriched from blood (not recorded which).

The CDR3 loop reads CASSQDLLAGGLSYEQYF. The DNA of the CDR3 is TGCGCCAGCAGCCAAGATCTCCTAGCGGGGGGCCTCTCCTACGAGCAGTACTTC. The chain joins TRBV4-1 to TRBJ2-7, with TRBD2 identical over 11 bases. V gave up 0 bases and J gave up 0 bases; unmatched junction bases: 7. Germline V gene data show CDR1 as MGHRA and CDR2 as YSYEKL. The CDR3 sequence is 18 residues long.